Given below is one T cell receptor (beta chain) in context. This receptor's antigen is unknown. The conserved phenylalanine or tryptophan is not found at the CDR3 terminus, so this likely reflects a read error. The data belong to a study of tumor-infiltrating lymphocytes in primary liver carcinoma listed by TCRdb under 2017. General notes on the study: About five patients with histopathologically diagnosed primary liver carcinoma underwent surgical resection in China between late 2015 and 2016. Of the five patients, three men and two women aged 30 to 69 years, four had hepatocellular carcinoma and one had combined HCC and intrahepatic cholangiocarcinoma. Tumors of the five patients were stage T1-T3 N0M0 with maximum diameters of 4.2 to 10 cm. Samples yielded roughly 3.5 to 8 million productive TCRbeta reads; read depth did not differ significantly between tissue types. TCRbeta repertoire sequencing, expression microarrays and whole-exome sequencing were combined in the study across five regions of each liver tumor, with adjacent normal tissue and blood also included. A total of 35 or so specimens from 5 patients went through TCRbeta repertoire sequencing, namely 25 tumor regions, 5 adjacent noncancerous liver tissues and 5 peripheral blood samples. Reproducibility between technical replicate repertoires was high, with correlation coefficients above 0.95 and mean shared-clone rates approximately 0.88. General conclusions and limits of the study: Repertoire overlap was found to be higher between tumor regions (mean roughly 36%) than between tumor-adjacent (around 17%) or tumor-blood (14%) pairs, consistent with antigen-driven expansion. With just a few patients in the study, the authors point out that the findings should be validated in a larger study. Because sequencing covered only the TCR beta chain and unpaired alpha chains were not captured, true repertoire diversity is likely underestimated. Since the samples were bulk and unsorted, there was no way to compare CD4+ and CD8+ T cell repertoires. The top 250 clones made up a significantly larger repertoire fraction in tumors than in blood (p = 0.039).

RNA from unsorted whole blood was extracted with TRIzol reagent, and germline DNA was obtained with the DNeasy Blood & Tissue kit. At the time of sampling, the patients had chronic HBV infection and had not received any treatment. Before surgery, approximately 4.3 milliliters of peripheral blood were drawn into K2EDTA tubes. Relative to germline, V is 3 bases shorter and J is 4 bases shorter, with 8 bases between their ends. Both ends counted, the CDR3 spans 12 residues. Only CDR3 DNA is held: 36 bases, read in frame from base 1. Taken from the germline V gene, the CDR1 and CDR2 loops are SQVTM and ANQGSEA. Using a constant-region primer and ProtoScript II reverse transcriptase, TCRbeta-specific cDNA was reverse-transcribed from around 500 ng total RNA. The TCRbeta libraries were prepared through three rounds of nested multiplex PCR following a slightly modified ARM-PCR procedure. The first two PCR rounds used multiplex TRBV1-TRBV30 forward primers with a Cbeta reverse primer, each for approximately 9 cycles. Sample barcodes and Illumina adapters were added in a final 25-cycle PCR using Deep VentR polymerase. Before sequencing, amplicons between 200 and 500 bp were purified from gel using a QIAquick gel extraction kit. TCRbeta amplicons were sequenced on an Illumina HiSeq 2500 with 250-bp paired-end reads. The original pipeline was this. To recover full CDR3 sequences, reads were quality-trimmed using Trimmomatic v0.33 and paired reads were then merged using FLASH v1.2.11. V, D and J germline segments were assigned to the rearranged TCRbeta sequences by MiGEC v1.2.1b. Clonotype statistics and Shannon-Wiener diversity indices were calculated with VDJtools v1.0.0. To reduce sampling bias, subsequent analyses other than the diversity analysis used only the 250 most abundant clonotypes in each sample. TCRdb applied fastp at Q25 and MiXCR to the public reads, then kept only in-frame beta chains. Rows with a matching CDR3 protein are joined into one entry that keeps the most common DNA and genes. The V and J calls and clone size are TCRdb's, not the authors'. The sample table holds about 200,000 distinct CDR3 sequences, of which about 65% were seen once. Around 7.1% of the sample rests with the top ten.

This TCR was recovered from a woman in her sixties or seventies with primary liver carcinoma and hepatitis B virus infection. Sample: peripheral blood. Recombination joined TRBV29-1 with TRBJ2-3, with a tentative D gene TRBD2 over 5 matching bases. The encoded CDR3 is CSVEGESDTQYI. The DNA sequence reads TGCAGCGTTGAGGGAGAGTCAGATACGCAGTATATT.